A selection of T cell receptor beta chains follows, all from one sample in a study of cytomegalovirus exposure and HLA in healthy donors. The data were produced by immunoSEQ multiplex PCR, yet TCRdb's version contains in-frame clones alone and is incomplete. The sample holds about 150,000 clones, just under 80% seen once. Material: PBMCs. The receptors derive from a man between 25 and 39 years old in good health. The CDR3 runs from the conserved cysteine through the conserved F or W. Each record gives: D gene, clone size, V gene, J gene, CDR3 protein, CDR3 DNA. The D gene is left open where the match is weak. Not every row has a clone size; where given, it reads once, few, many or a size class.

TRBD2	.	TRBV11-2	TRBJ2-7	CASSLKLAETYEQYF	TGTGCCAGCAGCTTAAAACTAGCGGAGACCTACGAGCAGTACTTC
.	.	TRBV25-1	TRBJ2-7	CASRRDYYEQYF	TGTGCCAGCAGACGTGACTACTACGAGCAGTACTTC
.	.	TRBV10-1	TRBJ2-1	CASSESQRGLEQFF	TGCGCCAGCAGTGAGTCGCAACGGGGACTTGAGCAGTTCTTC
.	.	TRBV6-1	TRBJ2-1	CASSEGALRGRSLFF	TGTGCCAGCAGTGAAGGTGCCCTTCGTGGGAGGTCTTTGTTCTTC
TRBD1	few	TRBV12-5	TRBJ2-2	CASAFETGDVGELFF	TGTGCTAGTGCCTTCGAGACAGGGGACGTCGGGGAGCTGTTTTTT
.	few	TRBV7-9	TRBJ1-5	CSSSLGPPRGNQPQHF	TGTTCCAGCAGCTTAGGTCCGCCCCGGGGCAATCAGCCCCAGCATTTT
TRBD1	.	TRBV29-1	TRBJ2-1	CSVDGQGGLYNEQFF	TGCAGCGTTGATGGACAGGGGGGATTGTACAATGAGCAGTTCTTC
TRBD1	few	TRBV27	TRBJ1-6	CASTSGTGGIPLHF	TGTGCCAGCACCTCCGGGACAGGGGGCATACCCCTCCACTTT
TRBD2	.	TRBV9	TRBJ2-3	CASSVGRERDTQYF	TGTGCCAGCAGCGTAGGGCGGGAGCGTGATACGCAGTATTTT
TRBD2	.	TRBV15	TRBJ2-7	CATSRDKGTRFHEQYF	TGTGCCACCAGCAGAGATAAGGGGACTAGATTCCACGAGCAGTACTTC
.	.	TRBV5-1	TRBJ2-4	CASSPGLDKNIQYF	TGCGCCAGCAGCCCCGGTTTAGACAAAAACATTCAGTACTTC
.	.	TRBV5-1	TRBJ1-1	CASSLGDRNTEAFF	TGCGCCAGCAGCTTGGGCGACAGAAACACTGAAGCTTTCTTT
TRBD1	once	TRBV28	TRBJ1-5	CASSRGQGGFNQPQHF	TGTGCCAGCAGTCGTGGACAGGGCGGCTTCAATCAGCCCCAGCATTTT
TRBD2	.	TRBV7-9	TRBJ2-1	CASSPNLRGGYNEQFF	TGTGCCAGCAGCCCGAACTTACGGGGGGGCTACAATGAGCAGTTCTTC
.	.	TRBV10-3	TRBJ2-3	CAISVEGTDTQYF	TGTGCCATCAGTGTCGAGGGCACAGATACGCAGTATTTT
.	once	TRBV11-2	TRBJ2-1	CASTWTVFPDNEQFF	TGTGCCAGCACCTGGACAGTTTTTCCGGACAATGAGCAGTTCTTC
TRBD2	.	TRBV6-6	TRBJ2-7	CASSPSSGPRSDEQYF	TGTGCCAGCAGCCCTTCTAGCGGCCCCAGGTCCGACGAGCAGTACTTC
TRBD2	.	TRBV28	TRBJ2-1	CASSPGGSGTYNEQFF	TGTGCCAGCAGCCCCGGGGGGAGCGGGACCTACAATGAGCAGTTCTTC
.	.	TRBV7-3	TRBJ2-7	CASSSGPPGLYEQYF	TGTGCCAGCAGCTCAGGACCACCGGGGTTGTACGAGCAGTACTTC
TRBD1	.	TRBV6-5	TRBJ2-7	CASSLDRAEKYEQYF	TGTGCCAGCAGTCTTGACAGGGCGGAAAAGTACGAGCAGTACTTC
TRBD2	.	TRBV19	TRBJ2-1	CASSIGLAGGRAYNEQFF	TGTGCCAGTAGTATAGGACTAGCGGGAGGAAGGGCCTACAATGAGCAGTTCTTC
.	.	TRBV28	TRBJ2-2	CASSFGGIGGLTGELFF	TGTGCCAGCAGTTTCGGGGGAATTGGCGGATTAACCGGGGAGCTGTTTTTT
.	.	TRBV12-5	TRBJ2-3	CASGLVLRGRSSTQYF	TGTGCTAGTGGTTTGGTACTTAGAGGGAGGTCGAGTACGCAGTATTTT
TRBD2	.	TRBV7-9	TRBJ2-1	CASSSRGGSSYNEQFF	TGTGCCAGCAGCTCCAGAGGCGGGAGCTCCTACAATGAGCAGTTCTTC
TRBD1	.	TRBV5-4	TRBJ1-2	CASSTLGQYYGYTF	TGTGCCAGCAGCACCCTGGGACAGTACTATGGCTACACCTTC
.	.	TRBV13	TRBJ2-7	CASSSRGMYSTNEQYF	TGTGCCAGCAGCTCGAGAGGGATGTATTCTACGAACGAGCAGTACTTC
.	.	TRBV7-9	TRBJ1-6	CATTPQGTNSPLHF	TGTGCCACGACTCCACAGGGAACTAATTCACCCCTCCACTTT
.	.	TRBV11-2	TRBJ1-2	CASSLWGGNGYTF	TGTGCCAGCAGCTTATGGGGGGGCAATGGCTACACCTTC
TRBD2	.	TRBV13	TRBJ2-1	CASSLGGGSSYNEQFF	TGTGCCAGCAGCTTAGGCGGGGGGAGCTCCTACAATGAGCAGTTCTTC
.	.	TRBV6-5	TRBJ1-1	CASSLGQEAFF	TGTGCCAGCAGTCTAGGACAGGAAGCTTTCTTT
.	.	TRBV9	TRBJ2-7	CASSVEGESGEQYF	TGTGCCAGCAGCGTAGAGGGGGAAAGTGGCGAGCAGTACTTC
.	.	TRBV18	TRBJ2-7	CASSPGRTYEQYF	TGTGCCAGCTCACCGGGCAGGACCTACGAGCAGTACTTC
.	.	TRBV4-3	TRBJ2-1	CASSQAPGGLYNEQFF	TGCGCCAGCAGCCAAGCCCCCGGGGGGCTTTACAATGAGCAGTTCTTC
.	.	TRBV30	TRBJ1-2	CAWSRGGSSYGYTF	TGTGCCTGGAGTAGGGGGGGCTCTTCCTATGGCTACACCTTC
.	.	TRBV7-3	TRBJ1-1	CASSQGHPNTEAFF	TGTGCCAGCAGCCAGGGACACCCGAACACTGAAGCTTTCTTT
TRBD1	.	TRBV6-5	TRBJ1-6	CASSRQGNSPLHF	TGTGCCAGCAGTCGACAGGGAAATTCACCCCTCCACTTT
.	few	TRBV19	TRBJ2-7	CASSAITRGADEQYF	TGTGCCAGTAGTGCCATCACTCGGGGGGCCGACGAGCAGTACTTC
.	.	TRBV11-2	TRBJ2-5	CASNPREAETQYF	TGTGCCAGCAACCCGCGCGAGGCGGAGACCCAGTACTTC
TRBD2	.	TRBV9	TRBJ2-1	CASSVAGRAGSNNEQFF	TGTGCCAGCAGCGTAGCCGGTAGAGCGGGATCCAATAATGAGCAGTTCTTC
TRBD1	.	TRBV28	TRBJ1-1	CASKATGVGGNTEAFF	TGTGCCAGCAAGGCGACAGGGGTCGGGGGGAACACTGAAGCTTTCTTT
.	.	TRBV6-5	TRBJ2-1	CASSLKSSYNEQFF	TGTGCCAGCAGCCTAAAGAGCTCCTACAATGAGCAGTTCTTC